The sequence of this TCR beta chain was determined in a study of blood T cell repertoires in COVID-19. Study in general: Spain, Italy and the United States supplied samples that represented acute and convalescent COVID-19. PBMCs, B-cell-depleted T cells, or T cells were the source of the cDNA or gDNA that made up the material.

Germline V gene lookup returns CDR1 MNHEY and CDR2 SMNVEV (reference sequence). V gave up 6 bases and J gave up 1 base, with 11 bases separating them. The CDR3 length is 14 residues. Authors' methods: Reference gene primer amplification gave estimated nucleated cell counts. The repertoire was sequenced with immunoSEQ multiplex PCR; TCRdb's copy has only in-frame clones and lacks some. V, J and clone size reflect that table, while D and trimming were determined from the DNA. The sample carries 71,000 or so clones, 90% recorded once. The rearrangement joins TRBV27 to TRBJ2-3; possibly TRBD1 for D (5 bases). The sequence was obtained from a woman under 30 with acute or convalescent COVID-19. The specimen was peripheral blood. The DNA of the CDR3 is TGTGCCAGCAGGCGGACATTGCGCACAGATACGCAGTATTTT. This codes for CASRRTLRTDTQYF.